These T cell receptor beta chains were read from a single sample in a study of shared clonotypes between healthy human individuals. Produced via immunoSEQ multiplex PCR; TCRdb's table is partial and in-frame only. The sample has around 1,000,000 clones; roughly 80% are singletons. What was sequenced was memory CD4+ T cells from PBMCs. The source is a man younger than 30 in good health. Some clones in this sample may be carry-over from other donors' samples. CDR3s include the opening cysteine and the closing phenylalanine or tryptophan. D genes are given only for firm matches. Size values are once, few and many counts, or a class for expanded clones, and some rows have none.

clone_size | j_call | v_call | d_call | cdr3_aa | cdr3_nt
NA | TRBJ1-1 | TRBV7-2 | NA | CASSMTTEAFF | TGTGCCAGCAGCATGACTACTGAAGCTTTCTTT
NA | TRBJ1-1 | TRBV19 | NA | CASSPQQGRTEAFF | TGTGCCAGTAGTCCCCAACAGGGTCGGACTGAAGCTTTCTTT
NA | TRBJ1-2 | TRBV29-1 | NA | CCSGGDYGYTF | TGCTGCTCGGGGGGGGACTATGGCTACACCTTC
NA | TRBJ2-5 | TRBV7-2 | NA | CASSFGETQYF | TGTGCCAGCAGCTTCGGAGAGACCCAGTACTTC
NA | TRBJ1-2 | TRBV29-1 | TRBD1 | CSGQTGRAAEGYTF | TGCAGCGGACAGACAGGGCGTGCGGCCGAAGGCTACACCTTC
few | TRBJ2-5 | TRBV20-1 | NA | CSAGQETQYF | TGCAGTGCCGGGCAAGAGACCCAGTACTTC
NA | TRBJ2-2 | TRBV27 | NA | CASSFRQSWNTGELFF | TGTGCCAGCAGCTTTAGACAGTCCTGGAACACCGGGGAGCTGTTTTTT
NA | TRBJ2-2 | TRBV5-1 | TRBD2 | CASSWDISGTTGELFF | TGCGCCAGCAGCTGGGATATTAGCGGGACTACCGGGGAGCTGTTTTTT
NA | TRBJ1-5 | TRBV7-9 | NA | CASSPGNQPQHF | TGTGCCAGCAGCCCCGGGAATCAGCCCCAGCATTTT
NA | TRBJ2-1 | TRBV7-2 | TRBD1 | CASSWPGQGAVEQFF | TGTGCCAGCAGCTGGCCGGGACAGGGGGCAGTTGAGCAGTTCTTC
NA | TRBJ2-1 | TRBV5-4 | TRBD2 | CASSLGLAGYNEQFF | TGTGCCAGCAGCTTGGGCCTAGCGGGCTACAATGAGCAGTTCTTC
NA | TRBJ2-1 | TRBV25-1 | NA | CASMAANFGQQFF | TGTGCCAGCATGGCCGCAAACTTTGGACAGCAGTTCTTC
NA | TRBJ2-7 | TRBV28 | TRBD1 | CASRNRDRESGTFYEQYF | TGTGCCAGCAGGAACCGGGACAGGGAGTCCGGTACCTTCTACGAGCAGTACTTC
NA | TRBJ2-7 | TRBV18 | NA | CASSPLLAQGAEQYF | TGTGCCAGCTCACCACTACTAGCCCAGGGCGCGGAGCAGTACTTC
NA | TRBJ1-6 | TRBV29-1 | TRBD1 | CSVARDRGSPLHF | TGCAGCGTTGCCCGGGACAGGGGTTCACCCCTCCACTTT
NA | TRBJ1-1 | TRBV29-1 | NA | CRTNGSPAEAFF | TGCAGGACAAACGGGAGTCCGGCTGAAGCTTTCTTT
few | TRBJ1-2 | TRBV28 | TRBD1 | CASSKQGAHGYTF | TGTGCCAGCAGTAAACAGGGGGCGCATGGCTACACCTTC
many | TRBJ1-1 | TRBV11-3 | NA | CASSLGTENTEAFF | TGTGCCAGCAGCTTAGGGACGGAGAACACTGAAGCTTTCTTT
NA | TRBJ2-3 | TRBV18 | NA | CASSPGGTTDTQYF | TGTGCCAGCTCACCAGGCGGGACCACAGATACGCAGTATTTT
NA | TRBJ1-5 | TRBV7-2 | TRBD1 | CASSLKTQGVGSNQPQHF | TGTGCCAGCAGCTTAAAAACGCAGGGGGTCGGAAGCAATCAGCCCCAGCATTTT
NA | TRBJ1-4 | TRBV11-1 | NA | CASSPNRTSRPNEKLFF | TGTGCCAGCAGCCCAAACAGAACCAGCCGCCCTAATGAAAAACTGTTTTTT
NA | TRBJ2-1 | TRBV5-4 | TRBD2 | CASSTSGSTNEQFF | TGTGCCAGCAGCACTAGCGGGAGTACGAATGAGCAGTTCTTC
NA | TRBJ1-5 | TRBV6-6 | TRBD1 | CASSTTGGDQPQHF | TGTGCCAGCAGTACTACAGGGGGCGATCAGCCCCAGCATTTT
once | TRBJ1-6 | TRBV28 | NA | CASSFGGNNSPLHF | TGTGCCAGCAGTTTTGGGGGGAATAATTCACCCCTCCACTTT
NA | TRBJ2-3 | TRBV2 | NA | CASSVRVRGTDTQYF | TGTGCCAGCAGCGTGCGGGTTCGAGGCACAGATACGCAGTATTTT
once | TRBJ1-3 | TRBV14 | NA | CASSLQGNTIYF | TGTGCCAGCAGCCTACAAGGAAACACCATATATTTT
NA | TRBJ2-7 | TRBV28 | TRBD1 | CASTSGGQLSSYEQYF | TGTGCCAGCACCTCTGGGGGACAGCTGAGCTCCTACGAGCAGTACTTC
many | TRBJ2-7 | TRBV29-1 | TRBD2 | CSVASGRGYEQYF | TGCAGCGTAGCTAGCGGGAGAGGGTACGAGCAGTACTTC
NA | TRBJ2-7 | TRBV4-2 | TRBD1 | CASSDGGQATYEQYF | TGTGCCAGCAGCGACGGTGGACAGGCGACCTACGAGCAGTACTTC
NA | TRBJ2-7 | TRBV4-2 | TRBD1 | CASSQDTGTGGYEQYF | TGTGCCAGCAGCCAAGACACCGGGACAGGAGGCTACGAGCAGTACTTC
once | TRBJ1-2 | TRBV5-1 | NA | CASSSGRNYGYTF | TGCGCCAGCAGCTCCGGACGGAACTATGGCTACACCTTC
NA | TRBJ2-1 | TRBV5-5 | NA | CASSPLAVTVYNEQFF | TGTGCCAGCAGCCCGCTGGCGGTAACGGTTTACAATGAGCAGTTCTTC
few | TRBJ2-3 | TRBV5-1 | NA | CASSLTGDTQYF | TGCGCCAGCAGCTTGACGGGGGATACGCAGTATTTT
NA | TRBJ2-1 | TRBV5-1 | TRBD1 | CASSWGTDPWVNEQFF | TGCGCCAGCAGCTGGGGGACAGATCCTTGGGTCAATGAGCAGTTCTTC
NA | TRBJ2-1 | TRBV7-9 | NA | CASHRAQQRASYNEQFF | TGTGCCAGCCATAGAGCCCAACAGCGGGCCTCCTACAATGAGCAGTTCTTC
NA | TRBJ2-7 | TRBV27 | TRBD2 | CASSPRLAGEVEQYF | TGTGCCAGCAGTCCCAGACTAGCGGGAGAGGTAGAGCAGTACTTC
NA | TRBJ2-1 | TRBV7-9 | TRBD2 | CASSVGLAINEQFF | TGTGCCAGCAGCGTCGGACTAGCGATAAATGAGCAGTTCTTC
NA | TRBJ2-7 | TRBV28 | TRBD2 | CASSLLAGEGRVGQYF | TGTGCCAGCAGTTTGTTAGCTGGGGAGGGCAGAGTAGGGCAGTACTTC
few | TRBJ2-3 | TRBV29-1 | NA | CSVEGGRNKGTDTQYF | TGCAGCGTTGAAGGGGGGAGAAACAAGGGCACAGATACGCAGTATTTT
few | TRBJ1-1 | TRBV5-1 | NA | CASKISPGSEAFF | TGCGCCAGTAAGATCTCCCCGGGTTCGGAAGCTTTCTTT
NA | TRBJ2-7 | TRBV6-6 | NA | CVSSYSGRGAYEQYF | TGTGTCAGCAGTTACTCGGGGAGAGGGGCCTACGAGCAGTACTTC
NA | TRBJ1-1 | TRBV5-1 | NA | CASTGQTEAFF | TGCGCCAGCACCGGACAGACGGAAGCTTTCTTT
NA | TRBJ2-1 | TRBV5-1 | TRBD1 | CASSLIVQGANNEQFF | TGCGCCAGCAGCTTGATAGTCCAGGGGGCAAACAATGAGCAGTTCTTC
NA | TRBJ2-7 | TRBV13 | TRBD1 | CASSFSRGQTSYEQYF | TGTGCCAGCAGCTTTTCCCGGGGACAGACATCCTACGAGCAGTACTTC
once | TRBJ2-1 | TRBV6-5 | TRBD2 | CASKASGYNEQFF | TGTGCCAGCAAGGCTAGCGGGTACAATGAGCAGTTCTTC
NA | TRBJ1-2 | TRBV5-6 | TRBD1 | CASSIQGANYGYTF | TGTGCCAGCAGCATACAGGGGGCTAACTATGGCTACACCTTC
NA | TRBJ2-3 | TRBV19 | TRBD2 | CASSSGSTDTQYF | TGTGCCAGCTCTAGCGGGAGTACAGATACGCAGTATTTT
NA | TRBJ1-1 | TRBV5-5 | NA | CASSLRVGMNTEAFF | TGTGCCAGCAGCCTTCGGGTCGGCATGAACACTGAAGCTTTCTTT
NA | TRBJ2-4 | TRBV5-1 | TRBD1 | CASSLTGSKNIQYF | TGCGCCAGCAGCCTGACAGGGTCAAAGAACATTCAGTACTTC
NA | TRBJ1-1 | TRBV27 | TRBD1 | CASRGQATEAFF | TGTGCCAGCAGAGGACAGGCAACTGAAGCTTTCTTT
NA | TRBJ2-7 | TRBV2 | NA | CASSALNYEQYF | TGTGCCAGCAGTGCCTTGAACTACGAGCAGTACTTC
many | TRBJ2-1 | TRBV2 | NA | CASAPSVYNEQFF | TGTGCCAGCGCGCCTAGCGTGTACAATGAGCAGTTCTTC
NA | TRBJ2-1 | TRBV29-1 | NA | CSVISLAQYNEQFF | TGCAGCGTTATCAGTCTAGCGCAATACAATGAGCAGTTCTTC
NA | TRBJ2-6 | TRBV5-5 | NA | CASSLGRADYSGANVLTF | TGTGCCAGCAGCTTGGGCAGGGCGGATTACTCTGGGGCCAACGTCCTGACTTTC
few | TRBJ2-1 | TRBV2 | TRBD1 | CASRKGQYSYNEQFF | TGTGCCAGCAGAAAGGGACAGTACTCCTACAATGAGCAGTTCTTC
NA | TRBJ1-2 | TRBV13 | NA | CASSLAGYNYGYTF | TGTGCCAGCAGCTTAGCAGGGTACAACTATGGCTACACCTTC
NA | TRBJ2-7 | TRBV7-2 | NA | CASSKTGYEQYF | TGTGCCAGCAGCAAAACAGGCTACGAGCAGTACTTC
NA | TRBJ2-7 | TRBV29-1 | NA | CSVGTGSWEQYF | TGCAGCGTTGGGACGGGGAGTTGGGAGCAGTACTTC
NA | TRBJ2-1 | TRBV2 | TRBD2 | CASKREVGNEQFF | TGTGCCAGCAAGCGGGAGGTGGGCAATGAGCAGTTCTTC
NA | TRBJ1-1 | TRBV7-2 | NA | CASSLGRANTEAFF | TGTGCCAGCAGCTTAGGCAGAGCGAACACTGAAGCTTTCTTT